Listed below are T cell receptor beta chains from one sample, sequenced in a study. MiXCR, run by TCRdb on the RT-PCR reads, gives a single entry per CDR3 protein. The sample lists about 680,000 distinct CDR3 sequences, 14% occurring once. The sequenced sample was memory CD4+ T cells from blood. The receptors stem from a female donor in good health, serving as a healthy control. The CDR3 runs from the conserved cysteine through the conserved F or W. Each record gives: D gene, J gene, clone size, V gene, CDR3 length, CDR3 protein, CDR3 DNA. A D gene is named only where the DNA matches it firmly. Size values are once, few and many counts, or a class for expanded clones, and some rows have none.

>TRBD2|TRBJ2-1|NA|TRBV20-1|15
CSARDSLAGFNEQFF
TGCAGTGCTAGAGATTCGCTAGCGGGGTTTAATGAGCAGTTCTTC
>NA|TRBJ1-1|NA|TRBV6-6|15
CASSGDQGFSTEAFF
TGTGCCAGCAGTGGGGATCAGGGATTCAGCACTGAAGCTTTCTTT
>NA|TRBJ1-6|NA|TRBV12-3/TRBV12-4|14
CASTLGQTYSPLHF
TGTGCCAGCACCCTGGGGCAGACCTATTCACCCCTCCACTTT
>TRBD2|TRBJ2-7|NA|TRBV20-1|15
CSARSPLAGGHEQYF
TGCAGTGCTAGATCCCCACTAGCGGGAGGCCACGAGCAGTACTTC
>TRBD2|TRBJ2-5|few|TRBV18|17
CASSPLGLAGGEETQYF
TGTGCCAGCTCGCCGTTGGGACTAGCGGGAGGAGAAGAGACCCAGTACTTC
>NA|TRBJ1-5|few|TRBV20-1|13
CSAREAGNQPQHF
TGCAGTGCTAGAGAAGCGGGGAATCAGCCCCAGCATTTT
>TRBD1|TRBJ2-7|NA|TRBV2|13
CASGGQGSYEQYF
TGTGCCAGCGGGGGACAGGGATCCTACGAGCAGTACTTC
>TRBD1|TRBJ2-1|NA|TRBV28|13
CATTGVGYNEQFF
TGTGCCACCACAGGGGTAGGCTACAATGAGCAGTTCTTC
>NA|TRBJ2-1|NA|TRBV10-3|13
CAISERGNNEQFF
TGTGCCATCAGTGAGCGCGGCAACAATGAGCAGTTCTTC
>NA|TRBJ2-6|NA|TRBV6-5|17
CASSYSIGGTGANVLTF
TGTGCCAGCAGTTACTCGATAGGGGGGACTGGGGCCAACGTCCTGACTTTC
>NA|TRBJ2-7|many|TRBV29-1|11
CSVHQTYEQYF
TGCAGCGTGCACCAAACCTACGAGCAGTACTTC
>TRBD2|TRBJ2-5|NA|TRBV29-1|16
CSATEYTSGRGETQYF
TGCAGCGCCACAGAATACACTAGCGGGAGAGGAGAGACCCAGTACTTC
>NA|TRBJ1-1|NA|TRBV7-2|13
CASSRDGVMEAFF
TGTGCCAGCAGCCGAGACGGGGTCATGGAAGCTTTCTTT